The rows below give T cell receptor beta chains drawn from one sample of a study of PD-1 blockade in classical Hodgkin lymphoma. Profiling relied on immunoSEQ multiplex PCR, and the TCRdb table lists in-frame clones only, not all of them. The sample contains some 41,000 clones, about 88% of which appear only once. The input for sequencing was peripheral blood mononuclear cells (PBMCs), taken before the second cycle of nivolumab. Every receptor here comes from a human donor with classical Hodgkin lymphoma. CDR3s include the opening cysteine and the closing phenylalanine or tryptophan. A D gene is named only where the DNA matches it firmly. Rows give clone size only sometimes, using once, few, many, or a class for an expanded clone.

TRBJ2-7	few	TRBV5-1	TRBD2	TGCGCCAGCAGCACTCTGCCAGCGGGAGGTCGGTACGAGCAGTACTTC	CASSTLPAGGRYEQYF
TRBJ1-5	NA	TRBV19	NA	TGTGCCAGTAGTATCGGGAGAGGCCGCAATCAGCCCCAGCATTTT	CASSIGRGRNQPQHF
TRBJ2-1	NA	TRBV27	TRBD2	TGTGCCAGCAGTCCACAAGGACTAGCGGGAGACTACAATGAGCAGTTCTTC	CASSPQGLAGDYNEQFF
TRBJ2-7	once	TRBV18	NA	TGTGCCAGCTCAGGAGACAGCTACGAGCAGTACTTC	CASSGDSYEQYF
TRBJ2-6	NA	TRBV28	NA	TGTGCCAGCAGTTCACTCCACAGCTACTCTGGGGCCAACGTCCTGACTTTC	CASSSLHSYSGANVLTF
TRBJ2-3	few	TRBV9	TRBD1	TGTGCCAGCAGCGTAGCCACGACAGGGGCCAGCACAGATACGCAGTATTTT	CASSVATTGASTDTQYF
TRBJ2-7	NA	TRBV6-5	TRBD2	TGTGCCAGCAGTCCCTGGGGGGGGATCTCCTACGAGCAGTACTTC	CASSPWGGISYEQYF
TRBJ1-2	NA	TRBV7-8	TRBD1	TGTGCCAGCAGCTTAGCACTGCAGGGGGAGGCGGACTATGGCTACACCTTC	CASSLALQGEADYGYTF
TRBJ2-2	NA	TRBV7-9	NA	TGTGCCAGCAGCTTAAAACCGAACACCGGGGAGCTGTTTTTT	CASSLKPNTGELFF
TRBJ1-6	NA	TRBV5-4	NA	TGTGCCAGCAGCTTGGGGGGGCCGAGTAATTCACCCCTCCACTTT	CASSLGGPSNSPLHF
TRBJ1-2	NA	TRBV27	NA	TGTGCCAGCAGCCATGGGGTACGGGCTCCGGGCTATGGCTACACCTTC	CASSHGVRAPGYGYTF
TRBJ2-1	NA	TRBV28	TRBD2	TGTGCCAGCAGGCGGACTAGCGGGCTTAATGAGCAGTTCTTC	CASRRTSGLNEQFF
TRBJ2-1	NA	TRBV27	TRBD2	TGTGCCAGCAGTTTGGTAGCGGGCGGAGACGAGCAGTTCTTC	CASSLVAGGDEQFF
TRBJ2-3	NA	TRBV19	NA	TGTGCCAGTAGTGACAGCGTGTGGACAGATACGCAGTATTTT	CASSDSVWTDTQYF
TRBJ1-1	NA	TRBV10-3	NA	TGTGCCACCCCGAAACCAGGGGTGAACACTGAAGCTTTCTTT	CATPKPGVNTEAFF
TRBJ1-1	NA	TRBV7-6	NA	TGTGCCAGCAGCCGCCGTATTGGGGACGGTGAAGCTTTCTTT	CASSRRIGDGEAFF
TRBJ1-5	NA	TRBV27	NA	TGTGCCAGCTCAGGGGACAACTATAGCAATCAGCCCCAGCATTTT	CASSGDNYSNQPQHF
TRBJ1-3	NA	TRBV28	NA	TGTGCCAGCACCCTCAGAACAGCCTCTGGAAACACCATATATTTT	CASTLRTASGNTIYF
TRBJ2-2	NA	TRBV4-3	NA	TGCGCCAGCAGCCAAGAAGTCCGGGGCACCGGGGAGCTGTTTTTT	CASSQEVRGTGELFF
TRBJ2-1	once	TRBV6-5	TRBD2	TGTGCCAGCCGCCCGCTAGCGGGGACTAACGGTGAGCAGTTCTTC	CASRPLAGTNGEQFF
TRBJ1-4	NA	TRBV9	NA	TGTGCCAGCAGCGTAGTCCCGGGGGCTAATGAAAAACTGTTTTTT	CASSVVPGANEKLFF
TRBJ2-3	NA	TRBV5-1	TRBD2	TGCGCCAGCAGCTCGCGGGGGGTCGCGACAGATACGCAGTATTTT	CASSSRGVATDTQYF
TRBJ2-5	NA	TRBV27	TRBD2	TGTGCCAGCAGTTCCTGGAGCGGGGGCCTCCAAGAGACCCAGTACTTC	CASSSWSGGLQETQYF
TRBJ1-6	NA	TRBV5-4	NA	TGTGCCAGCAGCTTCGTCCCCGATAATTCACCCCTCCACTTT	CASSFVPDNSPLHF
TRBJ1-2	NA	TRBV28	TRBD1	TGTGCCACCTCAACAGGGGAATATGGCTACACCTTC	CATSTGEYGYTF
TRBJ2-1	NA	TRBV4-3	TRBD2	TGCGCCAGCAGCCAAGATCTAGCGGGGTTCGATGAGCAGTTCTTC	CASSQDLAGFDEQFF
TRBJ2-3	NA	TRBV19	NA	TGTGCCAGTAGTATCTCAGGCACAGATACGCAGTATTTT	CASSISGTDTQYF
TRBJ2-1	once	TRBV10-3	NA	TGTGCCATCAGTGACTCCGGGACTCATAAGCAGTTCTTC	CAISDSGTHKQFF
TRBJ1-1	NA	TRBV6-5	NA	TGTGCCAGCACCTCCGGGCTGCCCGGACGGGCTTTCTTT	CASTSGLPGRAFF
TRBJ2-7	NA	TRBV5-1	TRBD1	TGCGCCAGCAGAGCTACAGGGGGTCTCTACGAGCAGTACTTC	CASRATGGLYEQYF
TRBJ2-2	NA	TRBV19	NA	TGTGCCAGTAGTATCCAGCCACCAACAGCAACCGGGGAGCTGTTTTTT	CASSIQPPTATGELFF
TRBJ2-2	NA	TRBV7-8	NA	TGTGCCAGCAAGGGGACCGGGGAGCTGTTTTTT	CASKGTGELFF
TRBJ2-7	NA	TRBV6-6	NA	TGTGCCAGCAGTTCCACCGGACTCTACGAGCAGTACTTC	CASSSTGLYEQYF